These 3 T cell receptor beta chains came from one sample sequenced in a study of T cells after yellow fever vaccination. TCRdb redid the calling of the 5' RACE reads with MiXCR, one entry per CDR3 protein. This table has about 340,000 distinct CDR3 sequences, 9.5% to 15% appearing once. The sample here was CD4+ T cells sorted from PBMCs, taken 15 days after the yellow fever booster vaccination. These receptors all come from a man between 18 and 35 years old who received the YFV17D yellow fever vaccine.

V gene TRBV9 combines with J gene TRBJ2-3, with a weak D call TRBD2 (6 bases). CDR3 length equals 15 residues. V lost 0 bases, J lost 5 bases, and 13 bases lay in between. Germline CDR1 is SGDLS and CDR2 is YYNGEE. The CDR3 here is CASSVVGSGGDTQYF. The CDR3 DNA is TGTGCCAGCAGCGTAGTTGGTAGCGGTGGAGATACGCAGTATTTT.

This clonotype has just a few counts. The rearrangement uses TRBV7-2 and TRBJ2-3; TRBD2 aligns across 9 bases. V shed 5 bases, J shed 1 base, and the junction held 4 bases outside the gene matches. This CDR3 is 15 amino acids long. CDR1 is SGHTA, CDR2 FQGNSA, per germline. The CDR3 nucleotides read TGTGCCAGCAGCCCTAGCGGGGTGCGCACAGATACGCAGTATTTT. Amino acids: CASSPSGVRTDTQYF.

The chain joins TRBV30 to TRBJ2-5, with a possible D match to TRBD1 (5 bases). The CDR3 runs to 13 residues. Germline V CDR1 and CDR2: GTSNPN, SVGIG (reference sequence). Trimming left V 2 bases short and J 5 bases short, with 12 bases between. The chain's CDR3 is CAWSFIGAETQYF. Written as DNA, the CDR3 is TGTGCCTGGAGTTTTATAGGGGCTGAGACCCAGTACTTC.